Shown below are 10 T cell receptor beta chains from a single sample sequenced in a study of Graves' ophthalmopathy and Graves' hyperthyroidism. Investigators amplified TCR beta CDR3 regions from RNA transcripts. Second-round multiplex PCR followed a first-round RT-PCR using HTBI primers. Each CDR3 protein gets one entry after TCRdb re-called the multiplex PCR reads with MiXCR. The sample contains over a million distinct CDR3 sequences, roughly two fifths of which appear only once. The sequencing sample was made of peripheral blood or thyroid tissue (not recorded which). The receptors come from an adult man with Graves' hyperthyroidism.

This clonotype was detected a few times. The chain couples TRBV19 to TRBJ2-5; weak D call: TRBD2 (7 bases). V was shortened by 3 bases and J by 2 bases, with 16 bases between the two germline ends. CDR1 LNHDA and CDR2 SQIVND come from the germline V gene (reference sequence). The CDR3 loop spans 16 amino acids. The CDR3, as DNA: TGTGCCAGTAGTATCCCGGGGGGCCCAACACAAGAGACCCAGTACTTC. Its protein product is CASSIPGGPTQETQYF.

In the case of this clonotype: This may arise from a read error, as a much more abundant clone is one base away. No conserved phenylalanine or tryptophan ends this CDR3, so it is likely a read error. This rearrangement joins TRBV20-1 to TRBJ2-7; no clear D gene. The V gene lost 3 bases and the J gene lost 3 bases, with 6 bases spanning the gap. CDR3 length equals 11 residues. Per the germline V gene, CDR1 is DFQATT and CDR2 is SNEGSKA (reference sequence). The CDR3 DNA sequence: TGCAGTGCTAGTTTTAACTACGAGCAGTACCTC. This translates into CSASFNYEQYL.

This clonotype was detected many times. V gene TRBV7-8 combines with J gene TRBJ1-2; D call uncertain. The CDR3 runs 15 residues. With 1 base removed from V and 5 bases from J, the gap between germline ends came to 14 bases. Per the germline V gene, CDR1 is SGHVS and CDR2 is FQNEAQ. The CDR3 nucleotides read TGTGCCAGCAGCTTAGTTTCAGGCAGCGCATATGGCTACACCTTC. This translates into CASSLVSGSAYGYTF. Using reference TRBV7-8 and TRBJ1-2 for the parts outside the CDR3, the full variable domain is GAGVSQSPRYKVAKRGQDVALRCDPISGHVSLFWYQQALGQGPEFLTYFQNEAQLDKSGLPSDRFFAERPEGSVSTLKIQRTQQEDSAVYLCASSLVSGSAYGYTFGSGTRLTVV.

With respect to this clonotype: Germline is not matched at one junction end, which may reflect a read error. The V call is TRBV10-3, the J call TRBJ2-7, with D possibly being TRBD1 or TRBD2 (5 bases each). CDR1 and CDR2 (germline): ENHRY, SYGVKD. The CDR3 contains 13 residues. The CDR3 loop reads CASSGRDGYEQYF. DNA for the CDR3: TGTGCCAGCAGTGGACGGGACGGCTACGAGCAGTACTTC.

The chain links TRBV6-6 to TRBJ2-7; 7 bases align to TRBD1. CDR1 and CDR2 from the germline V gene are MNHNY and SVGAGI (reference sequence). The trim removed 5 bases at V and 5 bases at J, leaving 15 bases unmatched. This CDR3 has 16 residues. CDR3: CASSRGDSIVPDEQYF. CDR3 nucleotide sequence: TGTGCCAGCAGTCGAGGGGACAGCATCGTCCCCGACGAGCAGTACTTC.

The J gene is TRBJ2-7, the V gene TRBV12-3 or TRBV12-4; TRBD2 aligns across 11 bases. This CDR3 has 12 amino acids. Losses at the gene ends were 6 bases for V and 6 bases for J; bases not matched to a gene: 1. CDR3 in amino acids: CASRLAGVEQYF. The CDR3 coding sequence is TGTGCCAGCAGACTAGCGGGAGTCGAGCAGTACTTC.

In its sample, this clonotype was seen many times. The V and J genes are TRBV9 and TRBJ2-5, with a tentative D call TRBD2 (6 bases). The CDR3 length is 14 residues. V was pared by 3 bases and J by 1 base, with 10 bases between. Germline CDR1 and CDR2: SGDLS and YYNGEE. The CDR3 sequence is CASSGAGRQETQYF. CDR3 nucleotides: TGTGCCAGCAGCGGGGCGGGGCGCCAAGAGACCCAGTACTTC.

This clonotype has at least ten counts. In DNA form, the CDR3 reads TGTGCCACCAGCAGAGATATCGGAGCTAATGAAAAACTGTTTTTT. Protein: CATSRDIGANEKLFF. The rearrangement joins TRBV15 to TRBJ1-4; D not certain. Looked up from germline, CDR1 is LNHNV and CDR2 is YYDKDF (reference sequence). This CDR3 spans 15 amino acids. V lost 0 bases and J 3 bases, leaving 8 bases between the germline ends.

J is TRBJ1-3 and V is TRBV7-3; TRBD1 might be the D (5 bases). V was cut by 5 bases and J by 8 bases, with 13 bases left in between. This CDR3 is 13 amino acids long. Germline CDR1 reads SGHTA; CDR2 reads FQGTGA. The CDR3 DNA sequence: TGTGCCAGCAGCCCCCCCACAGGTGACACCATATATTTT. Amino acids: CASSPPTGDTIYF.

The chain is built from TRBV10-2 and TRBJ2-7; possibly TRBD2 for D (6 bases). Germline V gene lookup returns CDR1 WSHSY and CDR2 SAAADI. V shed 6 bases and J shed 2 bases, with 17 bases lying between them. The CDR3 is made up of 15 amino acids. CDR3 sequence (DNA): TGCGCCAGCAGCGATACCGGGACTGGTCCCTACGAGCAGTACTTC. As protein: CASSDTGTGPYEQYF.